Listed below are T cell receptor beta chains from one sample, sequenced in a study of blood T cell repertoires in COVID-19. Only in-frame clones appear in the TCRdb table, and some are missing; sequencing was by immunoSEQ multiplex PCR. The sample shows about 250,000 clones, more than 65% of them seen only once. Sequencing was performed on peripheral blood. The receptors here all came from a man in his fifties or sixties with active or convalescent COVID-19. Each CDR3 is given with its conserved first and last residue. A D gene is named only where the DNA matches it firmly. Clone sizes are given selectively: once, few, many, or a class where the clone is expanded.

clone_size j_call v_call d_call cdr3_nt cdr3_aa
NA TRBJ1-6 TRBV4-2 NA TGTGCCAGCAGCCAAGATCCTCAGGGTTCACCCCTCCACTTT CASSQDPQGSPLHF
NA TRBJ1-1 TRBV10-3 TRBD1 TGTGCCATCAGTACAGGGGGGACGAACACTGAAGCTTTCTTT CAISTGGTNTEAFF
NA TRBJ1-3 TRBV9 TRBD1 TGTGCCAGCAGCGTAGATCCAGGGGGAGGCTCTGGAAACACCATATATTTT CASSVDPGGGSGNTIYF
NA TRBJ1-4 TRBV28 NA TGTGCCAGCAGTACTCTACAGGGCGGTTTTGAAAAACTGTTTTTT CASSTLQGGFEKLFF
NA TRBJ1-3 TRBV10-1 NA TGCGCCAGCAGTGAGGGGAAGGGAGAGGTAGCTGGAAACACCATATATTTT CASSEGKGEVAGNTIYF
once TRBJ2-2 TRBV7-9 NA TGTGCCAGCAGCTTGGCAGGGCCCGGGGAGCTGTTTTTT CASSLAGPGELFF
few TRBJ2-2 TRBV7-9 NA TGTGCCAGCAGACCAGGGATTCAGACCGGGGAGCTGTTTTTT CASRPGIQTGELFF
NA TRBJ1-5 TRBV23-1 TRBD1 TGCGCCAGCAGTCAGGGACAGGGGGCCGTAAGCAATCAGCCCCAGCATTTT CASSQGQGAVSNQPQHF
NA TRBJ2-3 TRBV11-2 NA TGTGCCAGCAGCCCGTTAGCGGTGAGCACAGATACGCAGTATTTT CASSPLAVSTDTQYF
NA TRBJ1-2 TRBV12-3/TRBV12-4 TRBD1 TGTGCCAGCAGAACGACAGGGAGCTATGGCTACACCTTC CASRTTGSYGYTF
NA TRBJ2-3 TRBV6-6 NA TGTGCCAGCAAAACTAGCACAGATACGCAGTATTTT CASKTSTDTQYF
NA TRBJ2-7 TRBV27 NA TGTGCCAGCAGTTTTTCCAGGGGCCCCTACGAGCAGTACTTC CASSFSRGPYEQYF
NA TRBJ1-1 TRBV18 TRBD1 TGTGCCAGCTCATCGGACAGGGCCGTGGAAGCTTTCTTT CASSSDRAVEAFF
once TRBJ1-2 TRBV3-1/TRBV3-2 NA TGTGCCAGCAGCCGGGAGGGGGACGTAAACTATGGCTACACCTTC CASSREGDVNYGYTF
NA TRBJ2-3 TRBV9 NA TGTGCCAGCAGCATTCTCACAGATACGCAGTATTTT CASSILTDTQYF
NA TRBJ1-3 TRBV2 NA TGTGCCAGCAGTGACAGGAGGAGCTCTGGAAACACCATATATTTT CASSDRRSSGNTIYF
NA TRBJ1-5 TRBV9 NA TGTGCCAGCAGCGTAGTACGATCCAGGGATAGCAATCAGCCCCAGCATTTT CASSVVRSRDSNQPQHF
NA TRBJ1-2 TRBV5-1 NA TGCGCCAGCAGCTTGGAAGGGTCGGGAGGCTACACCTTC CASSLEGSGGYTF
NA TRBJ1-2 TRBV5-1 NA TGCGCCAGCAGCTTGGCCGGGAACAGGGAATATGGCTACACCTTC CASSLAGNREYGYTF
NA TRBJ2-6 TRBV10-3 TRBD1 TGTGCCATCAGTGAGTCGAGACAGGGCTCTGGGGCCAACGTCCTGACTTTC CAISESRQGSGANVLTF
NA TRBJ2-3 TRBV28 TRBD2 TGTGCCAGCAGCTTAGCGGGGAGTTCTAGCACAGATACGCAGTATTTT CASSLAGSSSTDTQYF
NA TRBJ2-5 TRBV5-5 NA TGTGCCAGCAGCTTTGGCCCTGTTAAAGAGACCCAGTACTTC CASSFGPVKETQYF
NA TRBJ2-3 TRBV3-1/TRBV3-2 NA TGTGCCAGCAGCCGATTCTTTCAAACTAACACAGATACGCAGTATTTT CASSRFFQTNTDTQYF
NA TRBJ1-2 TRBV2 NA TGTGCCAGCAGTGAGGGGCCATATAACTATGGCTACACCTTC CASSEGPYNYGYTF
NA TRBJ2-7 TRBV10-1 TRBD1 TGCGCCAGCACCTTATTAGAGGGACAGACCTACGAGCAGTACTTC CASTLLEGQTYEQYF
NA TRBJ2-2 TRBV6-5 NA TGTGCCAGCAGCCTACAGAGCACGAACACCGGGGAGCTGTTTTTT CASSLQSTNTGELFF
NA TRBJ1-4 TRBV11-2 TRBD1 TGTGCCAGCAGCTTAGGGAGGGGACAGGGAAACGAAAAACTGTTTTTT CASSLGRGQGNEKLFF
NA TRBJ1-5 TRBV23-1 NA TGCGCCAGCAACAGATGCAATCAGCCCCAGCATTTT CASNRCNQPQHF
NA TRBJ2-7 TRBV7-2 TRBD1 TGTGCCAGCAGTCTTCCCGGGACAGGGGGCCTTTCCTACGAGCAGTACTTC CASSLPGTGGLSYEQYF
NA TRBJ2-5 TRBV19 TRBD2 TGTGCCAGTAGTCCCCGGACTAGCGGGGGGGCAGAGACCCAGTACTTC CASSPRTSGGAETQYF
NA TRBJ1-1 TRBV6-2/TRBV6-3 NA TGTGCCAGCAGCTTAATGAACACTGAAGCTTTCTTT CASSLMNTEAFF
NA TRBJ1-1 TRBV27 NA TGTGCCAGTTCCCGACAGGCTAACACTGAAGCTTTCTTT CASSRQANTEAFF
NA TRBJ2-7 TRBV5-1 TRBD2 TGCGCCAGCAGCTTGGCCGGGACTAGCGGGGCCTACGAGCAGTACTTC CASSLAGTSGAYEQYF
NA TRBJ2-4 TRBV5-1 TRBD2 TGCGCCAGCAGCTTGCAGGCGGGGGGCCGGGCCAAAAACATTCAGTACTTC CASSLQAGGRAKNIQYF
NA TRBJ1-5 TRBV15 NA TGTGCCACCAGCAGAGGACAGACGGGTCAGCCCCAGCATTTT CATSRGQTGQPQHF